The next 29 T cell receptor beta chains were all read from a single sample in a study of OX40 agonist ivuxolimab in advanced cancers. This table comes from immunoSEQ multiplex PCR, and its TCRdb copy is limited to in-frame clones, with some not included. This sample has around 63,000 clones, with approximately 90% found just once. The source material was CD4+ or CD8+ T cells sorted from blood, sampled in a trial of the OX40 agonist ivuxolimab. These receptors were obtained from an adult with an advanced solid tumor such as melanoma, head and neck, liver or kidney cancer.

The chain has TRBV9 and TRBJ2-7; TRBD2 agrees at 12 bases. The germline V gene encodes CDR1 SGDLS and CDR2 YYNGEE. Unmatched junction bases numbered 9, after V lost 4 bases and J lost 4 bases. The CDR3 extends over 16 amino acids. CDR3: CASSPRGTSGLYEQYF. DNA for the CDR3: TGTGCCAGCAGCCCGCGGGGGACTAGCGGGTTGTACGAGCAGTACTTC.

Turning to this clone: Additional DNA sequences in this sample encode the identical CDR3. The V gene is TRBV5-1, the J gene TRBJ2-3; 8 bases agree with TRBD1. The germline gives CDR1 SGHRS, CDR2 YFSETQ. The CDR3 runs to 13 residues. Trimming took 1 base from V and 6 from J; bases not matched to a gene: 1. In DNA form, the CDR3 reads TGCGCCAGCAGCTTGACAGGGGGTGATACGCAGTATTTT. It encodes CASSLTGGDTQYF.

This clone was counted between two and nine times. V is TRBV19 and J is TRBJ1-1; no firm D call. The V gene lost 6 bases and the J gene lost 0 bases, with 8 bases spanning the gap. CDR3 length: 13 residues. Germline CDR1 reads LNHDA; CDR2 reads SQIVND (reference sequence). This CDR3 is CASRSRMNTEAFF. CDR3 DNA sequence: TGTGCCAGTAGGAGTCGCATGAACACTGAAGCTTTCTTT.

The chain recombines TRBV4-2 with TRBJ2-7; TRBD2 aligns across 11 bases. Germline V gene data show CDR1 as LGHNA and CDR2 as YNFKEQ. The junction had 7 bases not matched to a gene; V was cut back by 0 bases and J by 3 bases. This CDR3 region has 17 residues. The CDR3 sequence is CASSQDGLAGGLYEQYF. The DNA for the CDR3 is TGTGCCAGCAGCCAAGATGGGCTAGCGGGGGGCCTCTACGAGCAGTACTTC.

CDR3 nucleotide sequence: TGTGCCAGCAGCGGTCGGCCCCAGGGGCGGTACGAGCAGTACTTC. Protein product: CASSGRPQGRYEQYF. The chain joins TRBV7-9 to TRBJ2-7, with a tentative D call TRBD1 (6 bases). Germline V gives CDR1 SEHNR, CDR2 FQNEAQ (reference sequence). Trimming took 5 bases from V and 4 from J, leaving 18 bases between them. The length of the CDR3 is 15 residues.

The chain is built from TRBV5-1 and TRBJ2-7; D gene ambiguous. In germline, CDR1 is SGHRS, CDR2 YFSETQ. This CDR3 spans 14 amino acids. Trimming stripped 0 bases from V and 2 bases from J, with 9 bases between. The CDR3 here is CASSLGSSTYEQYF. The CDR3 DNA is TGCGCCAGCAGCTTGGGGTCCAGTACCTACGAGCAGTACTTC.

The rearrangement links TRBV2 to TRBJ2-1; D perhaps matches TRBD2 (7 bases). The CDR3 spans 14 residues. Germline values: CDR1 SNHLY, CDR2 FYNNEI. Trimming removed 11 bases from V and 15 bases from J, with 29 bases in between. The CDR3 bases are TGTGCCTCCGTGGGGGGGGGCCCAGTCTCCCCTGCGTTCTTC. Protein product: CASVGGGPVSPAFF.

This sequence joins TRBV5-5 and TRBJ1-2; 7 nucleotides line up with TRBD1. The length of the CDR3 is 16 residues. Germline V gene data show CDR1 as SGHKS and CDR2 as YYEKEE (reference sequence). Trimming took 4 bases from V and 0 from J; bases not matched to a gene: 9. The CDR3 DNA reads TGTGCCAGCAGCATAGACAACAGGGGAACTAACTATGGCTACACCTTC. Its protein is CASSIDNRGTNYGYTF. The entire variable domain, with the rest obtained from reference TRBV5-5 and TRBJ1-2, is as follows: DAGVTQSPTHLIKTRGQQVTLRCSPISGHKSVSWYQQVLGQGPQFIFQYYEKEERGRGNFPDRFSARQFPNYSSELNVNALLLGDSALYLCASSIDNRGTNYGYTFGSGTRLTVV.

This sequence joins TRBV28 and TRBJ1-6, with D possibly TRBD1 on 6 matching bases. Trimming cost V 3 bases and J 10 bases, with 13 bases left between them. This CDR3 spans 14 amino acids. Germline CDR1 is MDHEN and CDR2 is SYDVKM. Here the CDR3 reads CASSLVQRGSPLHF. CDR3 DNA sequence: TGTGCCAGCAGTTTGGTACAGAGGGGGTCACCCCTCCACTTT.

V usage is TRBV19 and J usage is TRBJ2-3; 8 bases agree with TRBD2. The germline V gene has CDR1 LNHDA and CDR2 SQIVND (reference sequence). This CDR3 is 15 amino acids long. V shed 6 bases and J 2 bases; nucleotides not matched to a gene: 7. In nucleotides, the CDR3 is TGTGCCAGTAGCCGAGGACTAGCTTACACAGATACGCAGTATTTT. This codes for CASSRGLAYTDTQYF.

The CDR3 reads CASSLDQDNTEAFF. DNA for the CDR3: TGCGCCAGCAGCTTGGACCAGGATAATACTGAAGCTTTCTTT. V gene TRBV5-1 combines with J gene TRBJ1-1; D is ambiguous. Trimming took off 0 bases at V and 5 bases at J, with 11 bases between the two ends. Germline CDR1 SGHRS, CDR2 YFSETQ. The CDR3 has 14 residues.

This CDR3 reads CASSPTLAVSGEQYF. The CDR3 DNA reads TGTGCCAGCAGCCCGACTCTAGCGGTCTCGGGCGAGCAGTACTTC. The rearrangement joins TRBV27 to TRBJ2-7, with 7 nucleotides matching TRBD2. Germline CDR1 and CDR2: MNHEY and SMNVEV (reference sequence). V lost 6 bases and J lost 6; bases outside the gene matches: 14. This CDR3 comprises 15 residues.

The chain has TRBV27 and TRBJ1-2; maybe TRBD1 (5 bases). Germline values: CDR1 MNHEY, CDR2 SMNVEV (reference sequence). The CDR3 consists of 14 residues. V lost 6 bases, J lost 2 bases, and 13 bases lay in between. CDR3 in amino acids: CASSRLAGNYGYTF. The DNA of the CDR3 is TGTGCCAGCAGCCGCCTTGCAGGGAACTATGGCTACACCTTC.

V usage is TRBV5-6 and J usage is TRBJ2-7; 7 bases align to TRBD2. Per germline, CDR1 SGHDT and CDR2 YYEEEE. The CDR3 is 15 residues long. The junction had 9 bases not matched to a gene; V was cut back by 3 bases and J by 3 bases. This chain's CDR3 is CASSSPRGTYYEQYF. CDR3 bases: TGTGCCAGCAGCTCACCGCGGGGGACTTACTACGAGCAGTACTTC. The full variable domain, its missing parts supplied by reference TRBV5-6 and TRBJ2-7, is DAGVTQSPTHLIKTRGQQVTLRCSPKSGHDTVSWYQQALGQGPQFIFQYYEEEERQRGNFPDRFSGHQFPNYSSELNVNALLLGDSALYLCASSSPRGTYYEQYFGPGTRLTVT.

This chain links TRBV13 with TRBJ2-7, with TRBD2 matching over 8 bases. CDR3 size: 14 residues. V gave up 5 bases and J gave up 6 bases; unmatched junction bases: 9. Germline V CDR1 and CDR2: PRHDT, FYEKMQ (reference sequence). The CDR3 here is CASSPITGGSEQYF. The CDR3 nucleotides are TGTGCCAGCAGCCCCATAACGGGGGGGAGCGAGCAGTACTTC.

The rearrangement joins TRBV7-3 to TRBJ2-1; 8 bases map to TRBD2. The ends lost 5 bases at V and 6 bases at J; junction bases unmatched: 9. The CDR3 consists of 15 residues. Germline V gene sequence: CDR1 SGHTA, CDR2 FQGTGA. CDR3 residues: CASSKSGRGSNEQFF. In nucleotides, the CDR3 is TGTGCCAGCAGCAAGAGCGGGAGAGGTAGCAATGAGCAGTTCTTC.

The chain combines TRBV6-5 with TRBJ2-2, with 7 bases fitting TRBD2. V was clipped by 4 bases and J by 4 bases; unmatched bases: 6. The CDR3 consists of 15 residues. The germline gives CDR1 MNHEY, CDR2 SVGAGI. CDR3 DNA sequence: TGTGCCAGCAGTTTCGCGGGGGAAGGCACCGGGGAGCTGTTTTTT. It encodes CASSFAGEGTGELFF.

The chain has TRBV29-1 and TRBJ1-5; D remains unclear. The CDR3 covers 13 residues. V was trimmed by 0 bases and J by 3 bases, leaving 6 bases between them. CDR1 SQVTM and CDR2 ANQGSEA come from the germline V gene. This CDR3 is CSVEDGDNQPQHF. The CDR3 bases are TGCAGCGTTGAAGATGGCGACAATCAGCCCCAGCATTTT.

This rearrangement joins TRBV19 to TRBJ1-6; TRBD1 matches 7 bases. Per germline, CDR1 LNHDA and CDR2 SQIVND (reference sequence). The CDR3 contains 14 residues. V trimming: 5 bases; J trimming: 11 bases; junction bases outside the gene matches: 9. CDR3 DNA sequence: TGTGCCAGTAGTCCTCGACAGGGAGACCCACCCCTCCACTTT. Translation gives CASSPRQGDPPLHF.

This chain uses TRBV27 with TRBJ2-5, with no clear D. Trimming pared 5 bases from V and 2 bases from J, leaving 9 bases between. Germline-derived CDR1 and CDR2 are MNHEY and SMNVEV (reference sequence). The CDR3 contains 13 residues. The CDR3 is CASSINYQETQYF. The CDR3 DNA follows: TGTGCCAGCAGTATAAATTATCAAGAGACCCAGTACTTC.

This clone has more than one count but fewer than ten. This sequence joins TRBV14 and TRBJ1-2; D possibly corresponds to TRBD1 (5 bases). This CDR3 is built from 12 residues. Trimming cost V 2 bases and J 7 bases, with 8 bases left between them. Germline CDR1 reads SGHDN; CDR2 reads FVKESK. CDR3 residues: CASSQQGGGYTF. The CDR3 bases are TGTGCCAGCAGCCAACAGGGAGGTGGCTACACCTTC.

The chain has TRBV5-6 and TRBJ1-1; D gene ambiguous. The germline V and J ends were trimmed by 2 bases and 4 bases, with 12 bases remaining between them. This CDR3 has 14 residues. Germline values: CDR1 SGHDT, CDR2 YYEEEE. CDR3 loop: CASSFWGRRTEAFF. DNA of the CDR3: TGTGCCAGCAGCTTTTGGGGAAGGCGCACTGAAGCTTTCTTT.

The chain links TRBV11-3 to TRBJ2-1; D is uncertain. The CDR3 consists of 15 residues. The germline V gene has CDR1 SGHNT and CDR2 YENEEA. The V end was cut by 5 bases, the J end by 2 bases, with 13 bases between. The CDR3: CASSPGRNTYNEQFF. The CDR3 bases are TGTGCCAGCAGCCCCGGCAGAAACACCTACAATGAGCAGTTCTTC.

This chain links TRBV18 with TRBJ1-5; 7 nucleotides agree with TRBD1. The V gene's germline CDR1 is KGHSH and CDR2 LQKENI. V was pared by 8 bases and J by 6 bases, with 10 bases of the junction left unmatched. The CDR3 spans 14 residues. Here the CDR3 reads CASQEGAAGQPQHF. The CDR3 DNA follows: TGTGCCAGCCAGGAGGGGGCCGCCGGTCAGCCCCAGCATTTT.

This chain joins TRBV27 and TRBJ2-7; D is undetermined. V was trimmed by 3 bases and J by 3 bases, leaving 9 bases between them. The germline V gene encodes CDR1 MNHEY and CDR2 SMNVEV (reference sequence). The CDR3 is made up of 13 amino acids. CDR3 nucleotides: TGTGCCAGCAGTTTTCCAGGTAGCTACGAGCAGTACTTC. It translates to CASSFPGSYEQYF.

The rearrangement joins TRBV19 to TRBJ1-2; 9 bases line up with TRBD1. The V gene end was trimmed by 5 bases and the J gene end by 7 bases; junction bases not matched to a gene: 11. Looked up from germline, CDR1 is LNHDA and CDR2 is SQIVND (reference sequence). CDR3 length: 15 residues. Written as DNA, the CDR3 is TGTGCCAGTAGTCCGGGACAGGGAGCATCACCTGGCTACACCTTC. Translating gives CASSPGQGASPGYTF.

The V call is TRBV27, the J call TRBJ2-7; D ambiguous. This CDR3 contains 16 residues. Trimming took off 6 bases at V and 0 bases at J, with 18 bases between the two ends. Germline CDR1 reads MNHEY; CDR2 reads SMNVEV (reference sequence). The DNA of the CDR3 is TGTGCCAGCAGGACACTCAAGGGTAAAAGCTCCTACGAGCAGTACTTC. It translates to CASRTLKGKSSYEQYF.

The chain has TRBV7-6 and TRBJ2-1, with 14 positions matching TRBD2. The CDR3 has 18 residues. The V and J ends lost 4 bases and 0 bases, in that order; junction bases with no gene match: 5. CDR1 and CDR2 (germline): SGHVS, FNYEAQ. CDR3 DNA sequence: TGTGCCAGCAGCTCGAGGACTAGCGGGGGGAGCTCCTACAATGAGCAGTTCTTC. Translating gives CASSSRTSGGSSYNEQFF.

The chain uses TRBV5-1 and TRBJ2-2; no firm D call. CDR1 and CDR2 (germline): SGHRS, YFSETQ. There are 15 residues in the CDR3. V was pared by 4 bases and J by 1 base, with 11 bases between. The CDR3 loop reads CASSPDGWNTGELFF. Here the CDR3 DNA reads TGCGCCAGCAGCCCAGACGGATGGAACACCGGGGAGCTGTTTTTT.